These 5 T cell receptor beta chains came from one sample sequenced in a study of Graves' ophthalmopathy and Graves' hyperthyroidism. Amplification of the TCR beta CDR3 regions used RNA transcripts (as template). The first-round RT-PCR employed HTBI primers together with the Qiagen OneStep RT-PCR kit. A multiplex PCR was then performed as the second round. TCRdb reprocessed the multiplex PCR reads via MiXCR and lists one record per CDR3 protein. The table has about 240,000 distinct CDR3 sequences, 45% seen once. The sample comprised peripheral blood. The receptors derive from an adult man with Graves' ophthalmopathy.

In this sample, this clonotype turned up a few times. The chain employs TRBV4-1 and TRBJ2-5, with 10 positions matching TRBD2. The trim removed 5 bases at V and 1 base at J, leaving 13 bases unmatched. Germline values: CDR1 MGHRA, CDR2 YSYEKL. The CDR3 extends over 18 amino acids. The CDR3 DNA sequence: TGCGCCAGCAGCGGTCCGGGACTAGCGAAGGCCTTCCAAGAGACCCAGTACTTC. This gives the protein CASSGPGLAKAFQETQYF.

Many counts were recorded for this clonotype. Here the CDR3 reads CSAEPGTGERETQYF. The CDR3, as DNA: TGCAGCGCCGAGCCAGGAACAGGGGAAAGAGAGACCCAGTACTTC. The rearrangement links TRBV29-1 to TRBJ2-5; TRBD1 matches 7 bases. Germline V gene data show CDR1 as SQVTM and CDR2 as ANQGSEA. V dropped 7 bases and J dropped 4; count of bases not matched to a gene: 15. CDR3 length: 15 residues. Using reference TRBV29-1 and TRBJ2-5 for the parts outside the CDR3, the full variable domain is SAVISQKPSRDICQRGTSLTIQCQVDSQVTMMFWYRQQPGQSLTLIATANQGSEATYESGFVIDKFPISRPNLTFSTLTVSNMSPEDSSIYLCSAEPGTGERETQYFGPGTRLLVL.

This clonotype was counted a few times. V and J are TRBV29-1 and TRBJ1-2, with D tentatively TRBD1 (5 bases). Germline V lookup: CDR1 SQVTM, CDR2 ANQGSEA. The ends were cut back, 7 bases at V and 8 bases at J, with 14 bases in the middle. The CDR3 is 11 residues long. This CDR3 reads CSAPLGAGYTF. CDR3 sequence (DNA): TGCAGCGCCCCTTTAGGGGCGGGCTACACCTTC.

This clonotype was counted between two and nine times. The genes are TRBV10-1 and TRBJ1-1; 9 positions match TRBD1. The CDR3 covers 15 residues. Germline-derived CDR1 and CDR2 are WNHNN and SYGVQD (reference sequence). The V gene end was trimmed by 4 bases and the J gene end by 0 bases; junction bases not matched to a gene: 3. DNA for the CDR3: TGCGCCAGCAGTGCGGACAGGGGAATGAACACTGAAGCTTTCTTT. Protein product: CASSADRGMNTEAFF.

A few counts support this clonotype. For the CDR3, the DNA is TGTGCCAGCAGCGTAGGGATGGAGCTGTTTTTT. Amino acids: CASSVGMELFF. The rearrangement joins TRBV9 to TRBJ2-2; no definite D call. CDR1 is SGDLS, CDR2 YYNGEE, per germline. This CDR3 comprises 11 residues. V was clipped by 0 bases and J by 10 bases, with 4 bases between them.